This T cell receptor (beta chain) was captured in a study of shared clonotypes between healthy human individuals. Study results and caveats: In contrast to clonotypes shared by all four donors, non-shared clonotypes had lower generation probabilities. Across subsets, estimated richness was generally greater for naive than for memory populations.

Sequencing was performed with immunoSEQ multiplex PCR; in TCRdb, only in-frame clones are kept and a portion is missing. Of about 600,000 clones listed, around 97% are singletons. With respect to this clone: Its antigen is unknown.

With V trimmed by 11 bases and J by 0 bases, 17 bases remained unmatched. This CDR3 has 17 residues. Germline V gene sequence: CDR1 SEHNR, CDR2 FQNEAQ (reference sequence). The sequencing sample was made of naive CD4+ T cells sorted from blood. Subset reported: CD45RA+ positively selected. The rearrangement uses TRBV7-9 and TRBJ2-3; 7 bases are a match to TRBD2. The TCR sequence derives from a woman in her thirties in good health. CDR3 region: CALRGGRADPSTDTQYF. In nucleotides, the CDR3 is TGTGCCCTGAGGGGCGGGAGAGCGGACCCTAGCACAGATACGCAGTATTTT.